The rows below give T cell receptor beta chains drawn from one sample of a study of T cell changes during pregnancy in multiple sclerosis. The assay was immunoSEQ multiplex PCR, and TCRdb's table has in-frame clones only and misses some. The sample yields tens of thousands of clones, 92% seen once. The sample here was peripheral blood, taken in the first trimester of pregnancy. The source of these receptors is a female donor with multiple sclerosis, enrolled in a pregnancy study. The CDR3 runs from the conserved cysteine through the conserved F or W. D genes are given only for firm matches. For some rows the clone size is stated as once, few or many, or as a class when expanded; others skip it.

D	V	J	size	CDR3	DNA
-	TRBV5-1	TRBJ1-6	-	CASSPGEGRGSPLHF	TGCGCCAGCAGTCCTGGGGAGGGGAGGGGGTCACCCCTCCACTTT
-	TRBV7-9	TRBJ2-1	once	CASSLVGGAVDEQFF	TGTGCCAGCAGCTTAGTTGGGGGGGCCGTCGATGAGCAGTTCTTC
TRBD1	TRBV27	TRBJ1-1	-	CASSPRDRVTTEAFF	TGTGCCAGCAGTCCTCGGGACAGGGTGACCACTGAAGCTTTCTTT
TRBD2	TRBV18	TRBJ2-1	-	CASSPLTSGGADEQFF	TGTGCCAGCTCACCCTTGACTAGCGGGGGGGCCGATGAGCAGTTCTTC
TRBD1	TRBV5-1	TRBJ1-2	-	CASSLEGRGSGYTF	TGCGCCAGCAGCTTGGAGGGCAGGGGGTCGGGCTACACCTTC
TRBD1	TRBV27	TRBJ1-6	once	CASSFRQGNSPLHF	TGTGCCAGCAGCTTCCGACAGGGGAATTCACCCCTCCACTTT
TRBD1	TRBV7-9	TRBJ2-7	-	CASSSDRGRYEQYF	TGTGCCAGCAGCTCGGACAGGGGACGCTACGAGCAGTACTTC
TRBD1	TRBV19	TRBJ1-2	-	CASSPLGTGSDYGYTF	TGTGCCAGTAGTCCATTGGGGACAGGGTCGGACTATGGCTACACCTTC
-	TRBV29-1	TRBJ1-4	-	CVGRNEKLFF	TGCGTGGGCCGGAATGAAAAACTGTTTTTT
TRBD2	TRBV11-1	TRBJ2-5	once	CASSWGGGVSETQYF	TGTGCCAGCAGCTGGGGCGGGGGGGTCTCGGAGACCCAGTACTTC
-	TRBV7-2	TRBJ2-2	few	CASSLSGVAGELFF	TGTGCCAGCAGCTTATCGGGAGTCGCCGGGGAGCTGTTTTTT
-	TRBV6-5	TRBJ2-7	-	CASSYSWAGSSYEQYF	TGTGCCAGCAGTTACTCATGGGCCGGGAGCTCCTACGAGCAGTACTTC
TRBD1	TRBV30	TRBJ1-4	-	CAWSVGTGSFWEKLFF	TGTGCCTGGAGTGTTGGGACAGGGAGTTTTTGGGAAAAACTGTTTTTT
-	TRBV6-5	TRBJ1-2	-	CASSPLGRDYGYTF	TGTGCCAGCAGTCCCCTCGGCAGGGACTATGGCTACACCTTC
-	TRBV5-6	TRBJ2-5	-	CASSLEMGAQYF	TGTGCCAGCAGCTTGGAAATGGGCGCCCAGTACTTC
-	TRBV6-4	TRBJ1-5	-	CASSIGSGQPQHF	TGTGCCAGCAGCATTGGGAGCGGACAGCCCCAGCATTTT
TRBD2	TRBV6-1	TRBJ2-5	-	CASRQLAGKETQYF	TGTGCCAGCAGACAACTAGCGGGGAAAGAGACCCAGTACTTC
TRBD1	TRBV15	TRBJ1-6	-	CATSRDRDNSPLHF	TGTGCCACCAGCAGGGACAGGGATAATTCACCCCTCCACTTT
-	TRBV2	TRBJ1-6	-	CASRESTYNSPLHF	TGTGCCAGCAGAGAGAGCACCTATAATTCACCCCTCCACTTT
-	TRBV19	TRBJ1-5	few	CASSHVVRWHF	TGTGCCAGTAGTCATGTAGTCCGGTGGCATTTT
-	TRBV5-5	TRBJ1-1	-	CASSFPRGAEAFF	TGTGCCAGCAGCTTCCCCAGGGGCGCTGAAGCTTTCTTT
TRBD1	TRBV6-6	TRBJ2-1	-	CASSVAGTGTYNEQFF	TGTGCCAGCAGCGTCGCCGGGACAGGGACCTACAATGAGCAGTTCTTC
-	TRBV11-2	TRBJ2-7	-	CASSAETGISSYEQYF	TGTGCCAGCAGCGCCGAAACAGGGATCAGCTCCTACGAGCAGTACTTC
TRBD2	TRBV5-4	TRBJ2-2	once	CASSSGTSGYTGELFF	TGTGCCAGCAGCTCTGGGACTAGCGGGTACACCGGGGAGCTGTTTTTT
TRBD1	TRBV18	TRBJ2-2	-	CASSRDRVDTGELFF	TGTGCCAGCTCACGCGACAGGGTTGATACCGGGGAGCTGTTTTTT
-	TRBV13	TRBJ1-1	-	CASSLGRQLNTEAFF	TGTGCCAGCAGCTTAGGTCGACAGCTGAACACTGAAGCTTTCTTT
-	TRBV30	TRBJ1-2	-	CAWRGRGYTF	TGTGCCTGGAGGGGGCGAGGCTACACCTTC
TRBD1	TRBV9	TRBJ2-5	-	CASSTLDREETQYF	TGTGCCAGCAGCACATTAGACAGGGAAGAGACCCAGTACTTC
TRBD2	TRBV30	TRBJ2-5	-	CAWSVGLAGGPGETQYF	TGTGCCTGGAGTGTGGGCCTAGCGGGGGGGCCGGGGGAGACCCAGTACTTC
TRBD1	TRBV15	TRBJ1-1	once	CATSRRTGLMPGEAFF	TGTGCCACCAGCAGAAGGACAGGGTTAATGCCCGGTGAAGCTTTCTTT
TRBD2	TRBV4-3	TRBJ2-1	-	CASSRVLSSGGNTAYNEQFF	TGCGCCAGCAGCCGAGTACTTTCTAGCGGGGGGAACACTGCCTACAATGAGCAGTTCTTC
-	TRBV7-8	TRBJ2-1	-	CASSLGLYNEQFF	TGTGCCAGCAGCTTGGGACTGTACAATGAGCAGTTCTTC
TRBD1	TRBV6-5	TRBJ1-2	-	CASTLTGGKGYTF	TGTGCCAGCACCCTGACAGGGGGAAAAGGCTACACCTTC
TRBD1	TRBV19	TRBJ1-1	-	CASRPGGGHTEAFF	TGTGCCAGTAGACCGGGAGGGGGCCACACTGAAGCTTTCTTT
-	TRBV2	TRBJ2-3	-	CASSGQASTDTQYF	TGTGCCAGCAGTGGTCAGGCTTCCACAGATACGCAGTATTTT
-	TRBV4-2	TRBJ1-5	few	CASSQEQGRGNQPQHF	TGTGCCAGCAGCCAGGAACAGGGTCGAGGTAATCAGCCCCAGCATTTT
-	TRBV5-7	TRBJ2-7	-	CASSLGISEGYEQYF	TGTGCCAGCAGCTTGGGGATATCCGAGGGCTACGAGCAGTACTTC
TRBD2	TRBV7-2	TRBJ2-5	-	CASSSPGASGGQTQYF	TGTGCCAGCAGCTCCCCCGGGGCTAGCGGGGGTCAGACCCAGTACTTC
TRBD1	TRBV27	TRBJ2-2	-	CASSLAGGTGELFF	TGTGCCAGCAGTTTGGCAGGGGGCACCGGGGAGCTGTTTTTT
-	TRBV6-6	TRBJ1-1	-	CASHSFRGGMNTEAFF	TGTGCCAGCCATTCCTTCCGGGGGGGTATGAACACTGAAGCTTTCTTT
TRBD2	TRBV7-2	TRBJ2-3	once	CASSLVSSGGPDTQYF	TGTGCCAGCAGCTTAGTATCTAGCGGGGGTCCAGATACGCAGTATTTT
-	TRBV9	TRBJ2-1	-	CASSVPGVSSYNEQFF	TGTGCCAGCAGCGTCCCCGGGGTTAGCTCCTACAATGAGCAGTTCTTC
-	TRBV2	TRBJ2-2	-	CASRIRDTYTGELFF	TGTGCCAGCAGAATCCGGGACACATACACCGGGGAGCTGTTTTTT
-	TRBV7-8	TRBJ2-2	-	CASSLDSSSNTGELFF	TGTGCCAGCAGCTTGGACAGCTCGTCTAACACCGGGGAGCTGTTTTTT
TRBD2	TRBV7-2	TRBJ2-3	-	CASSATSGGTDTQYF	TGTGCCAGCAGCGCTACTAGCGGGGGCACAGATACGCAGTATTTT
TRBD1	TRBV5-5	TRBJ1-6	-	CASSLGWDRDSPLHF	TGTGCCAGCAGCTTGGGCTGGGACAGGGATTCACCCCTCCACTTT
TRBD2	TRBV15	TRBJ2-3	once	CATSRVTSGDWTDTQYF	TGTGCCACCAGCAGAGTCACTAGCGGGGACTGGACAGATACGCAGTATTTT
-	TRBV7-8	TRBJ1-1	-	CASSVSWGGLMNTEAFF	TGTGCCAGCAGCGTTAGTTGGGGGGGCCTCATGAACACTGAAGCTTTCTTT
TRBD2	TRBV4-3	TRBJ2-1	-	CASSPTGGLAGVNEQFF	TGCGCCAGCAGCCCCACCGGGGGACTAGCGGGGGTCAATGAGCAGTTCTTC
-	TRBV11-3	TRBJ2-3	-	CASSLDSGSTDTQYF	TGTGCCAGCAGCTTAGACTCGGGGAGCACAGATACGCAGTATTTT
-	TRBV19	TRBJ2-7	once	CASREGSSYEQCF	TGTGCCAGTAGGGAGGGCTCCTCCTACGAGCAGTGCTTC
TRBD2	TRBV15	TRBJ2-5	-	CATSREISGPQETQYF	TGTGCCACCAGCAGAGAGATTAGCGGGCCCCAAGAGACCCAGTACTTC
-	TRBV6-5	TRBJ2-2	-	CASSYVGRNGELFF	TGTGCCAGCAGTTACGTAGGGAGGAACGGGGAGCTGTTTTTT
TRBD2	TRBV7-8	TRBJ2-1	-	CASSLVEGLAYEQFF	TGTGCCAGCAGCTTAGTAGAGGGACTAGCGTATGAGCAGTTCTTC
-	TRBV6-5	TRBJ1-2	-	CASNYQGGGYTF	TGTGCCAGCAATTATCAGGGAGGTGGCTACACCTTC